The rows below give T cell receptor beta chains drawn from one sample of a study of early T cells in non-severe SARS-CoV-2 infection. TCRdb called the 5' RACE reads again in MiXCR, with one record for every CDR3 protein. This sample carries tens of thousands of distinct CDR3 sequences, around 10% of them seen once, and the ten largest clones take approximately 16%. The source material was whole blood. These receptors all stem from an adult who was a healthcare worker with PCR-confirmed SARS-CoV-2 infection or an uninfected control (not recorded which). Each CDR3 is given with its conserved first and last residue. Each record gives: D gene, V gene, clone size, J gene, CDR3 DNA, CDR3 protein. A D gene is named only where the DNA matches it firmly. Clone size is stated in some rows and not others, as once, few, many or a class when expanded.

d_call: .
v_call: TRBV4-1
clone_size: .
j_call: TRBJ1-5
cdr3_nt: TGCGCCAGCAGCCAAGATCCCCCGCACGGGAGCAATCAGCCCCAGCATTTT
cdr3_aa: CASSQDPPHGSNQPQHF

d_call: TRBD1
v_call: TRBV28
clone_size: few
j_call: TRBJ2-3
cdr3_nt: TGTGCCAGCAGTCCCCCAGGGGGCGCGTGGTCAGATACGCAGTATTTT
cdr3_aa: CASSPPGGAWSDTQYF

d_call: .
v_call: TRBV28
clone_size: many
j_call: TRBJ1-5
cdr3_nt: TGTGCCAGCAGTCCCAAGGGCAATCAGCCCCAGCATTTT
cdr3_aa: CASSPKGNQPQHF

d_call: TRBD2
v_call: TRBV30
clone_size: many
j_call: TRBJ2-5
cdr3_nt: TGTGCCTGGAGTGTCGCTGGGACTAGCGGGAGAGGTAGAGAGACCCAGTACTTC
cdr3_aa: CAWSVAGTSGRGRETQYF

d_call: TRBD1
v_call: TRBV7-2
clone_size: few
j_call: TRBJ2-5
cdr3_nt: TGTGCCAGCAGCTTAAGGACAGGGGGCGAGGGAGAGACCCAGTACTTC
cdr3_aa: CASSLRTGGEGETQYF

d_call: .
v_call: TRBV11-2
clone_size: .
j_call: TRBJ2-7
cdr3_nt: TGTGCCAGCAGATCCGGACAACGGAGCTCCTACGAGCAGTACTTC
cdr3_aa: CASRSGQRSSYEQYF

d_call: .
v_call: TRBV29-1
clone_size: many
j_call: TRBJ2-1
cdr3_nt: TGCAGCCTAGCCCACAGCTCCTACAATGAGCAGTTCTTC
cdr3_aa: CSLAHSSYNEQFF

d_call: TRBD2
v_call: TRBV13
clone_size: many
j_call: TRBJ2-7
cdr3_nt: TGTGCCAGCAGCTACAATAGCGGGAGCTCGTACGAGCAGTACTTC
cdr3_aa: CASSYNSGSSYEQYF

d_call: .
v_call: TRBV30
clone_size: many
j_call: TRBJ1-1
cdr3_nt: TGTGCCTGGAGTGTAAGAAGGAACACTGAAGCTTTCTTT
cdr3_aa: CAWSVRRNTEAFF

d_call: .
v_call: TRBV25-1
clone_size: few
j_call: TRBJ2-3
cdr3_nt: TGTGCCAGCAGACGGGGGTTGAGCACAGATACGCAGTATTTT
cdr3_aa: CASRRGLSTDTQYF

d_call: TRBD2
v_call: TRBV2
clone_size: .
j_call: TRBJ2-1
cdr3_nt: TGTGCCAGCAGGGGAAGACTAGCGGGAGAAAATGAGCAGTTCTTC
cdr3_aa: CASRGRLAGENEQFF

d_call: .
v_call: TRBV24-1
clone_size: many
j_call: TRBJ2-3
cdr3_nt: TGTGCCACCAAAGACTTTTACACAGATACGCAGTATTTT
cdr3_aa: CATKDFYTDTQYF

d_call: TRBD1
v_call: TRBV28
clone_size: few
j_call: TRBJ1-5
cdr3_nt: TGTGCCAGCAGGCACAGGGGAGCGAGCAATCAGCCCCAGCATTTT
cdr3_aa: CASRHRGASNQPQHF

d_call: .
v_call: TRBV5-1
clone_size: many
j_call: TRBJ2-1
cdr3_nt: TGCGCCAGCAGCTTGGAAGCAGGCAGGAATAATGAGCAGTTCTTC
cdr3_aa: CASSLEAGRNNEQFF

d_call: .
v_call: TRBV2
clone_size: many
j_call: TRBJ2-7
cdr3_nt: TGTGCCAGCAGGCACCCACCCTACGAGCAGTACTTC
cdr3_aa: CASRHPPYEQYF

d_call: TRBD2
v_call: TRBV7-2
clone_size: few
j_call: TRBJ2-2
cdr3_nt: TGTGCCAGCAGCCGGGGACTAGGGGAAACCGGGGAGCTGTTTTTT
cdr3_aa: CASSRGLGETGELFF

d_call: .
v_call: TRBV29-1
clone_size: many
j_call: TRBJ1-1
cdr3_nt: TGCAGCGTTGGACAGTCAGACACTGAAGCTTTCTTT
cdr3_aa: CSVGQSDTEAFF

d_call: TRBD1
v_call: TRBV24-1
clone_size: .
j_call: TRBJ2-1
cdr3_nt: TGTGCCACCGGGCAAGACGGGACAGGGTTTATTAGTGAGCAGTTCTTC
cdr3_aa: CATGQDGTGFISEQFF

d_call: .
v_call: TRBV4-3
clone_size: many
j_call: TRBJ2-1
cdr3_nt: TGCGCCAGCAGCCAAGATGCGGGCGGGTACAATGAGCAGTTCTTC
cdr3_aa: CASSQDAGGYNEQFF

d_call: .
v_call: TRBV7-9
clone_size: many
j_call: TRBJ1-2
cdr3_nt: TGTGCCAGCAGCTTAGCTGGGGGTACCGCTAACGGCTACACCTTC
cdr3_aa: CASSLAGGTANGYTF

d_call: .
v_call: TRBV7-2
clone_size: few
j_call: TRBJ2-1
cdr3_nt: TGTGCCAGCAGCTTAGGCAGGATCACCTACAATGAGCAGTTCTTC
cdr3_aa: CASSLGRITYNEQFF

d_call: .
v_call: TRBV7-8
clone_size: few
j_call: TRBJ2-3
cdr3_nt: TGTGCCAGCAGCCTGGGCAGGGCCGCAGATACGCAGTATTTT
cdr3_aa: CASSLGRAADTQYF

d_call: TRBD1
v_call: TRBV6-2/TRBV6-3
clone_size: few
j_call: TRBJ1-1
cdr3_nt: TGTGCCACCTGGGGACAGCTGAACACTGAAGCTTTCTTT
cdr3_aa: CATWGQLNTEAFF

d_call: TRBD2
v_call: TRBV20-1
clone_size: many
j_call: TRBJ2-7
cdr3_nt: TGCAGTGCGCTGACTAGCGGGAAAAACTACGAGCAGTACTTC
cdr3_aa: CSALTSGKNYEQYF

d_call: .
v_call: TRBV9
clone_size: many
j_call: TRBJ2-6
cdr3_nt: TGTGCCAGCAGCGTTGGGGGTGGGGCCAACGTCCTGACTTTC
cdr3_aa: CASSVGGGANVLTF

d_call: .
v_call: TRBV29-1
clone_size: .
j_call: TRBJ2-5
cdr3_nt: TGCAGCGTGGGGCCAGGGCTCCAAGAGACCCAGTACTTC
cdr3_aa: CSVGPGLQETQYF

d_call: .
v_call: TRBV7-3
clone_size: .
j_call: TRBJ2-5
cdr3_nt: TGTGCCAGCAGCTTAAATCGTGGGAGCTTAGGGACCCAGTACTTC
cdr3_aa: CASSLNRGSLGTQYF

d_call: .
v_call: TRBV28
clone_size: .
j_call: TRBJ1-4
cdr3_nt: TGTGCCAGCAGTTCGCCACCTTATAATGAAAAACTGTTTTTT
cdr3_aa: CASSSPPYNEKLFF

d_call: .
v_call: TRBV10-3
clone_size: many
j_call: TRBJ2-3
cdr3_nt: TGTGCCATCAGTCCCCGGAGAGGGTCCCGCACAGATACGCAGTATTTT
cdr3_aa: CAISPRRGSRTDTQYF

d_call: .
v_call: TRBV7-2
clone_size: many
j_call: TRBJ2-1
cdr3_nt: TGTGCCAGCAGCTTAGTTGCGGGACAGAACTACAATGAGCAGTTCTTC
cdr3_aa: CASSLVAGQNYNEQFF

d_call: .
v_call: TRBV20-1
clone_size: few
j_call: TRBJ2-2
cdr3_nt: TGCAGTGCGGGGAGAGCGGGTGCGACCGGGGAGCTGTTTTTT
cdr3_aa: CSAGRAGATGELFF

d_call: TRBD2
v_call: TRBV20-1
clone_size: few
j_call: TRBJ2-1
cdr3_nt: TGCAGTGCATCGGGACTAGCGGGATACAATGAGCAGTTCTTC
cdr3_aa: CSASGLAGYNEQFF

d_call: .
v_call: TRBV12-3/TRBV12-4
clone_size: many
j_call: TRBJ2-7
cdr3_nt: TGTGCCAGCAGTGTAGGGACCTACCTATCCTACGAGCAGTACTTC
cdr3_aa: CASSVGTYLSYEQYF

d_call: TRBD2
v_call: TRBV6-2/TRBV6-3
clone_size: many
j_call: TRBJ2-1
cdr3_nt: TGTGCCAGCAGTTACTCGGCGGGAGGCCTCGATGAGCAGTTCTTC
cdr3_aa: CASSYSAGGLDEQFF

d_call: .
v_call: TRBV20-1
clone_size: many
j_call: TRBJ1-6
cdr3_nt: TGCAGTGCTAGAGATATGCGGGGAAGGGGTTGGGATTCACCCCTCCACTTT
cdr3_aa: CSARDMRGRGWDSPLHF

d_call: .
v_call: TRBV5-1
clone_size: .
j_call: TRBJ2-5
cdr3_nt: TGCGCCAGCAGCTACGACGGCGGGACTGCAAAACAAGAGACCCAGTACTTC
cdr3_aa: CASSYDGGTAKQETQYF

d_call: .
v_call: TRBV20-1
clone_size: many
j_call: TRBJ2-1
cdr3_nt: TGCAGTGCTAGAGGTGGACAAAACTACAATGAGCAGTTCTTC
cdr3_aa: CSARGGQNYNEQFF

d_call: .
v_call: TRBV12-3/TRBV12-4
clone_size: few
j_call: TRBJ2-3
cdr3_nt: TGTGCCAGCAGTTTAGGGAGCGAAGATACGCAGTATTTT
cdr3_aa: CASSLGSEDTQYF

d_call: TRBD2
v_call: TRBV18
clone_size: few
j_call: TRBJ2-7
cdr3_nt: TGTGCCAGCTCACCACCCCATGCGGGAGTAGGGGAGCAGTACTTC
cdr3_aa: CASSPPHAGVGEQYF

d_call: .
v_call: TRBV29-1
clone_size: many
j_call: TRBJ2-7
cdr3_nt: TGCAGCGTTACTCGGCCACCCGGGGGCGAGCAGTACTTC
cdr3_aa: CSVTRPPGGEQYF

d_call: .
v_call: TRBV5-1
clone_size: few
j_call: TRBJ2-5
cdr3_nt: TGCGCCAGCAGCTCGGTGCCCGGGGAGACCCAGTACTTC
cdr3_aa: CASSSVPGETQYF

d_call: .
v_call: TRBV14
clone_size: many
j_call: TRBJ2-4
cdr3_nt: TGTGCCAGCAGCCAAGGGGGAGATCAGTACTTC
cdr3_aa: CASSQGGDQYF

d_call: .
v_call: TRBV30
clone_size: many
j_call: TRBJ1-5
cdr3_nt: TGTGCCTGGAGTGTTAGGGAAAATCAGCCCCAGCATTTT
cdr3_aa: CAWSVRENQPQHF

d_call: TRBD1
v_call: TRBV30
clone_size: .
j_call: TRBJ2-4
cdr3_nt: TGTGCCTGGAGTGCCGGACAGGGCGTCCAAAACATTCAGTACTTC
cdr3_aa: CAWSAGQGVQNIQYF

d_call: .
v_call: TRBV7-2
clone_size: many
j_call: TRBJ1-2
cdr3_nt: TGTGCCAGCAGCTTAGACAGACCACGATATGGCTACACCTTC
cdr3_aa: CASSLDRPRYGYTF

d_call: TRBD2
v_call: TRBV12-3/TRBV12-4
clone_size: large
j_call: TRBJ2-5
cdr3_nt: TGTGCCAGCAGTTTTGGCCGGGAGGGCCAAGGGGAGACCCAGTACTTC
cdr3_aa: CASSFGREGQGETQYF

d_call: TRBD1
v_call: TRBV9
clone_size: many
j_call: TRBJ1-1
cdr3_nt: TGTGCCAGCAGCGTAGATGAGAGGACAGGGGAAGCTTTCTTT
cdr3_aa: CASSVDERTGEAFF

d_call: .
v_call: TRBV20-1
clone_size: many
j_call: TRBJ2-3
cdr3_nt: TGCAGTGCTCCCCAGGGGGGAAGCACAGATACGCAGTATTTT
cdr3_aa: CSAPQGGSTDTQYF

d_call: TRBD1
v_call: TRBV7-8
clone_size: few
j_call: TRBJ2-6
cdr3_nt: TGTGCCAGCAGCTTAAGGGGGCGTTTCTCTGGGGCCAACGTCCTGACTTTC
cdr3_aa: CASSLRGRFSGANVLTF

d_call: .
v_call: TRBV27
clone_size: many
j_call: TRBJ2-7
cdr3_nt: TGTGCCAGCAGCAGGAGGGGGTCCAACGAGCAGTACTTC
cdr3_aa: CASSRRGSNEQYF

d_call: .
v_call: TRBV29-1
clone_size: few
j_call: TRBJ2-7
cdr3_nt: TGCAGCGTTGAACTTGGTTACGAGCAGTACTTC
cdr3_aa: CSVELGYEQYF

d_call: .
v_call: TRBV29-1
clone_size: many
j_call: TRBJ1-2
cdr3_nt: TGCAGCGTCCCCCATCCCCCCGGGAACTATGGCTACACCTTC
cdr3_aa: CSVPHPPGNYGYTF

d_call: .
v_call: TRBV6-2/TRBV6-3
clone_size: few
j_call: TRBJ1-5
cdr3_nt: TGTGCCAGCGCCAAAACGGGGAGGGGGAATAATCAGCCCCAGCATTTT
cdr3_aa: CASAKTGRGNNQPQHF